The present entry profiles one TCR beta chain with its context. The antigen is not known. MiXCR was run by TCRdb on the RACE reads, yielding one entry per CDR3 protein. The data contain over 100,000 distinct CDR3 sequences, roughly a tenth of them singletons. The data were taken from a study of human T cells and chemical hapten exposure. General study results and limits: PT1 expanded TCR counts and patch test score were linked, and their correlation was positive. With DPC sensitization, TCRs exceeding 1 in 1000 frequency showed no change.

CDR3 size: 13 residues. V dropped 5 bases and J dropped 4 bases, with 11 bases sitting between them. Germline V lookup: CDR1 MNHEY, CDR2 SMNVEV (reference sequence). Stated time point: patch test 2, 6 weeks after DPC sensitization. Treatment here: therapeutic diphenylcyclopropenone sensitization with weekly scalp DPC. The sequence was obtained from a woman between 40 and 50 years old with alopecia areata. Some clones in this sample may be carry-over from other donors' samples. The rearrangement uses TRBV27 and TRBJ1-1; D gene unclear. The sequences come from whole blood, collected in connection with sensitization to the hapten diphenylcyclopropenone (DPC). In DNA form, the CDR3 reads TGTGCCAGCAGTCTAAGTGCAGTCACTGAAGCTTTCTTT. Residues: CASSLSAVTEAFF.